The 2 T cell receptor beta chains listed next were all sequenced from one sample in a study of CD8 T cells in ankylosing spondylitis. Broader study findings: There was a TCR beta motif, made of several highly homologous variants, that appeared characteristic of ankylosing spondylitis blood.

No antigen is known for these receptors. TCRdb re-called the 5' RACE reads with MiXCR, one entry per CDR3 protein. The table includes more than 100,000 distinct CDR3 sequences, 17% detected once. Sequencing was carried out using blood, either unsorted or a sorted T cell fraction (not recorded which). These receptor sequences come from a male donor with ankylosing spondylitis.

The chain has TRBV7-8 and TRBJ2-7; 8 nucleotides line up with TRBD2. Germline CDR1 reads SGHVS; CDR2 reads FQNEAQ. V shed 3 bases and J 2 bases; nucleotides not matched to a gene: 9. The length of the CDR3 is 16 residues. The CDR3 nucleotides read TGTGCCAGCAGCTTTCATCGTCCCGGGAGGGCCTACGAGCAGTACTTC. Protein product: CASSFHRPGRAYEQYF.

This clonotype was seen only a few times. The chain employs TRBV5-6 and TRBJ2-7; D is ambiguous. Germline V gene data show CDR1 as SGHDT and CDR2 as YYEEEE. V dropped 2 bases and J dropped 0 bases, with 9 bases sitting between them. The CDR3 covers 14 residues. The CDR3 sequence is CASSFLPSSYEQYF. The CDR3 nucleotides read TGTGCCAGCAGCTTTCTACCGAGCTCCTACGAGCAGTACTTC.